This passage covers 31 T cell receptor beta chains from one sample sequenced in a study of Ad26.COV2.S vaccination and SARS-CoV-2 variants. The data were produced by immunoSEQ multiplex PCR, yet TCRdb's version contains in-frame clones alone and is incomplete. The profile covers about 420,000 clones, with around 87% appearing a single time and approximately 4% taken by the ten largest. Treatment reported: roughly 18 received Ad26.COV2.S at low or high dose, single or two shots; a few received placebo; per-sample allocation not given. Specimens were obtained on day 63 following the first vaccine or placebo injection. The material was peripheral blood, obtained in a trial of Ad26.COV2.S vaccine versus placebo. Receptors originate from a person between 18 and 65 years old who received the Ad26.COV2.S COVID-19 vaccine or a placebo.

The chain carries TRBV29-1 and TRBJ1-1; D remains ambiguous. The CDR3 sequence is 13 residues long. V shed 4 bases and J shed 2 bases, with 11 bases lying between them. Germline CDR1 and CDR2: SQVTM and ANQGSEA. The CDR3 loop reads CSVGHESNTEAFF. The DNA for the CDR3 is TGCAGCGTTGGTCATGAATCCAACACTGAAGCTTTCTTT. Supplemented by reference TRBV29-1 and TRBJ1-1, the full variable domain reads SAVISQKPSRDICQRGTSLTIQCQVDSQVTMMFWYRQQPGQSLTLIATANQGSEATYESGFVIDKFPISRPNLTFSTLTVSNMSPEDSSIYLCSVGHESNTEAFFGQGTRLTVV.

V usage is TRBV6-1 and J usage is TRBJ1-1; 11 bases align to TRBD1. V lost 4 bases and J lost 4; bases outside the gene matches: 11. From germline, CDR1 is MNHNS and CDR2 SASEGT. The CDR3 is 17 residues long. CDR3 in amino acids: CASSGKRTGGFITEAFF. The CDR3, as DNA: TGTGCCAGCAGTGGCAAGAGGACAGGGGGCTTTATCACTGAAGCTTTCTTT.

The chain's CDR3 is CATSGTGDDEQYF. As DNA, the CDR3 is TGTGCCACTTCCGGGACAGGGGATGACGAGCAGTACTTC. The V and J genes are TRBV24-1 and TRBJ2-7; TRBD1 matches 10 bases. The CDR3 loop spans 13 amino acids. Germline loops: CDR1 KGHDR, CDR2 SFDVKD. Germline trimming cut 10 bases from V and 5 bases from J; bases unmatched to any gene: 7.

On this clone: An end of the junction does not agree with germline; a read error may underlie this. The V and J genes are TRBV15 and TRBJ1-2, with D unclear. CDR3 length: 15 residues. CDR1 is LNHNV, CDR2 YYDKDF, per germline (reference sequence). CDR3 residues: CATSRATAGNYGYTF. The DNA of the CDR3 is TGTGCCACAAGCAGAGCTACAGCCGGGAACTATGGCTACACCTTC.

The V gene is TRBV3-1 (or the pseudogene TRBV3-2), the J gene TRBJ2-1; 10 nucleotides match TRBD2. Germline V CDR1 and CDR2: LGHDT, YNNKEL (reference sequence). V was pared by 2 bases and J by 6 bases, with 10 bases of the junction left unmatched. The CDR3 loop spans 17 amino acids. This CDR3 reads CASSQKDSERGGNEQFF. The CDR3 nucleotides are TGTGCCAGCAGCCAAAAGGATAGCGAGCGGGGGGGCAATGAGCAGTTCTTC.

The chain joins TRBV5-8 to TRBJ2-2; tentative D call: TRBD1 (6 bases). V was cut by 0 bases and J by 0 bases, with 15 bases left in between. Germline CDR1 and CDR2: SGHTS and YDEGEE. CDR3 length: 18 amino acids. CDR3 sequence (DNA): TGTGCCAGCAGCTTGGCTCAGGGGCACATTCCGAACACCGGGGAGCTGTTTTTT. It translates to CASSLAQGHIPNTGELFF.

The chain recombines TRBV6-5 with TRBJ2-5; the match to TRBD2 covers 9 bases. The CDR3 loop spans 14 amino acids. Germline trimming cut 6 bases from V and 7 bases from J; bases unmatched to any gene: 9. Looked up from germline, CDR1 is MNHEY and CDR2 is SVGAGI. CDR3 residues: CASSVGLASGTQYF. Here the CDR3 DNA reads TGTGCCAGCAGCGTAGGACTAGCGAGTGGGACCCAGTACTTC.

Written as DNA, the CDR3 is TGTGCCAGCAGCTTCCGGGACTGGGGGACGGGGAATCAGTACTTC. This translates into CASSFRDWGTGNQYF. The genes are TRBV13 and TRBJ2-4, with D perhaps TRBD2 (6 bases). V was cut by 3 bases and J by 12 bases, with 21 bases left in between. CDR3 length: 15 residues. Germline V gene sequence: CDR1 PRHDT, CDR2 FYEKMQ (reference sequence).

The CDR3 protein is CASSPGHPGETQYF. The CDR3 DNA reads TGTGCCAGCAGCCCGGGACACCCCGGAGAGACCCAGTACTTC. The chain carries TRBV6-2 or TRBV6-3 and TRBJ2-5, with D maybe TRBD1 (6 bases). V was trimmed by 6 bases and J by 4 bases, leaving 15 bases between them. The CDR3 is 14 amino acids. Germline V gene lookup returns CDR1 MNHEY and CDR2 SVGEGT.

CDR3 region: CASSLYGTGVSYEQYF. The DNA for the CDR3 is TGTGCCAGCAGTTTATACGGGACAGGGGTGTCCTACGAGCAGTACTTC. The genes are TRBV28 and TRBJ2-7, with 10 bases matching TRBD1. V was pared by 1 base and J by 1 base, with 4 bases of the junction left unmatched. The CDR3 extends over 16 amino acids. Germline V lookup: CDR1 MDHEN, CDR2 SYDVKM. Full variable domain (outside the CDR3, taken from reference TRBV28 and TRBJ2-7): DVKVTQSSRYLVKRTGEKVFLECVQDMDHENMFWYRQDPGLGLRLIYFSYDVKMKEKGDIPEGYSVSREKKERFSLILESASTNQTSMYLCASSLYGTGVSYEQYFGPGTRLTVT.

The genes are TRBV10-3 and TRBJ2-2; 8 bases align to TRBD1. The trim removed 6 bases at V and 1 base at J, leaving 4 bases unmatched. Germline loops: CDR1 ENHRY, CDR2 SYGVKD. CDR3 length: 15 residues. The CDR3 coding sequence is TGTGCCATCAGGAGGGGGACAGGGAACACCGGGGAGCTGTTTTTT. As protein: CAIRRGTGNTGELFF.

This clone turned up a few times. The rearrangement joins TRBV7-3 to TRBJ2-2; tentatively, D is TRBD1 or TRBD2 (6 bases each). The V end was cut by 5 bases, the J end by 2 bases, with 12 bases between. The CDR3 length is 15 residues. The germline V gene encodes CDR1 SGHTA and CDR2 FQGTGA. CDR3 residues: CASSPWGANTGELFF. DNA of the CDR3: TGTGCCAGCAGCCCGTGGGGGGCTAACACCGGGGAGCTGTTTTTT.

The V and J genes are TRBV7-2 and TRBJ2-5, with D perhaps TRBD2 (5 bases). Germline lookup yields CDR1 SGHTA and CDR2 FQGNSA. The V gene lost 4 bases and the J gene lost 3 bases, with 12 bases spanning the gap. This CDR3 comprises 14 residues. CDR3 DNA sequence: TGTGCCAGCAGCTGGAGCGGAGAAAAAGAGACCCAGTACTTC. It encodes CASSWSGEKETQYF.

The chain has TRBV6-5 and TRBJ2-5; 7 nucleotides line up with TRBD2. The CDR3 has 16 amino acids. The germline V gene encodes CDR1 MNHEY and CDR2 SVGAGI. V was clipped by 4 bases and J by 7 bases; unmatched bases: 15. Written as DNA, the CDR3 is TGTGCCAGCAGTTCCCTACTTACTAGCGTGGTAGGGACCCAGTACTTC. This encodes CASSSLLTSVVGTQYF.

The rearrangement uses TRBV12-3 or TRBV12-4 and TRBJ2-1; perhaps TRBD2 as D (6 bases). The CDR3 has 13 amino acids. Trimming pared 5 bases from V and 5 bases from J, leaving 10 bases between. The CDR3 region has the DNA TGTGCCAGCAGTCCCAGGACTAACAATGAGCAGTTCTTC. This encodes CASSPRTNNEQFF.

The V gene is TRBV7-3, the J gene TRBJ2-1, with 7 positions matching TRBD2. The CDR3 is 14 amino acids. V lost 8 bases to trimming and J lost 5 bases; unmatched junction nucleotides: 9. Germline loops: CDR1 SGHTA, CDR2 FQGTGA. CDR3 region: CASGRGDLNNEQFF. The DNA of the CDR3 is TGTGCCAGCGGACGGGGGGATTTAAACAATGAGCAGTTCTTC.

The chain couples TRBV29-1 to TRBJ2-5; 8 bases map to TRBD2. CDR3 length equals 14 residues. Germline V CDR1 and CDR2: SQVTM, ANQGSEA. With 3 bases clipped from V and 10 bases from J, the junction kept 13 bases outside the gene matches. The CDR3 protein is CSVDGGGPRRGQYF. In DNA form, the CDR3 reads TGCAGCGTTGACGGCGGGGGGCCCCGCAGGGGCCAGTACTTC.

The chain joins TRBV20-1 to TRBJ1-1; a possible D gene is TRBD1 (6 bases). The V gene's germline CDR1 is DFQATT and CDR2 SNEGSKA (reference sequence). This CDR3 region has 11 residues. The CDR3 DNA sequence: TGCAGGGGGGCGGGGTTCACTGAAGCTTTCTTT. Protein: CRGAGFTEAFF.

This chain uses TRBV6-2 or TRBV6-3 with TRBJ1-5, with 10 bases matching TRBD1. Germline V lookup: CDR1 MNHEY, CDR2 SVGEGT. The CDR3 consists of 19 residues. Losses at the gene ends were 2 bases for V and 0 bases for J; bases not matched to a gene: 10. In DNA form, the CDR3 reads TGTGCCAGCAGTTACCCGACAGGGGGCGACTTCAATAGCAATCAGCCCCAGCATTTT. Protein product: CASSYPTGGDFNSNQPQHF.

The chain employs TRBV18 and TRBJ2-7; D is possibly TRBD1 or TRBD2 (6 bases each). Trimming cost V 5 bases and J 3 bases, with 17 bases left between them. This CDR3 has 15 residues. Looked up from germline, CDR1 is KGHSH and CDR2 is LQKENI. The CDR3 protein is CASSSYGGRGYEQYF. The DNA for the CDR3 is TGTGCCAGCTCATCTTACGGGGGCAGGGGCTACGAGCAGTACTTC.

The chain links TRBV9 to TRBJ1-1; tentatively, D is TRBD1 (6 bases). Trimming cost V 2 bases and J 3 bases, with 8 bases left between them. The CDR3 is made up of 13 amino acids. The germline gives CDR1 SGDLS, CDR2 YYNGEE. For the CDR3, the DNA is TGTGCCAGCAGCGTTTACAGGGACACTGAAGCTTTCTTT. This codes for CASSVYRDTEAFF.

With respect to this clone: One base away lies a much larger clone, so this may be a sequencing read error. Within the sample, other DNA sequences also encode this same CDR3. The chain uses TRBV7-3 and TRBJ2-5, with 8 bases matching TRBD2. The trim removed 5 bases at V and 2 bases at J, leaving 7 bases unmatched. The CDR3 consists of 15 residues. The germline V gene has CDR1 SGHTA and CDR2 FQGTGA. The CDR3 nucleotides read TGTGCCAGCAGCCCCGGGGGGGGGCGACAAGAGACCCAGTACTTC. It yields the protein CASSPGGGRQETQYF.

J is TRBJ1-1 and V is TRBV11-2; 8 nucleotides line up with TRBD1. The CDR3 has 15 amino acids. The junction had 8 bases not matched to a gene; V was cut back by 3 bases and J by 5 bases. From germline, CDR1 is SGHAT and CDR2 FQNNGV. CDR3 bases: TGTGCCAGCAGCTTCTTCCGGGACAGGTCGACTGAAGCTTTCTTT. It specifies CASSFFRDRSTEAFF.

The chain uses TRBV7-9 and TRBJ2-5; 8 nucleotides align to TRBD2. CDR3 length: 15 residues. Germline-derived CDR1 and CDR2 are SEHNR and FQNEAQ (reference sequence). Trimming cost V 0 bases and J 4 bases; bases outside gene matches: 4. CDR3 sequence (DNA): TGTGCCAGCAGCTTAGCCTCCGGGGGGGCAGAGACCCAGTACTTC. Translating it yields CASSLASGGAETQYF.

V and J are TRBV4-3 and TRBJ1-5; D uncertain. CDR1 and CDR2 (germline): LGHNA, YSLEER. CDR3 length: 13 residues. V was shortened by 3 bases and J by 3 bases, with 6 bases between the two germline ends. In nucleotides, the CDR3 is TGCGCCAGCAGCCACCTTCCCAATCAGCCCCAGCATTTT. Encoded protein: CASSHLPNQPQHF.

The chain uses TRBV11-2 and TRBJ1-1, with D possibly TRBD1 on 5 matching bases. The CDR3 is made up of 13 amino acids. V gave up 5 bases and J gave up 6 bases, with 13 bases separating them. Germline assignment: CDR1 SGHAT and CDR2 FQNNGV. DNA for the CDR3: TGTGCCAGCAGCCGGAGTAGAGGGGCTGAAGCTTTCTTT. Amino acid sequence: CASSRSRGAEAFF.

The chain combines TRBV4-1 with TRBJ1-4; the D is unclear. The germline V gene encodes CDR1 MGHRA and CDR2 YSYEKL. Trimming left V 1 base short and J 6 bases short, with 15 bases between. This CDR3 region has 16 residues. The CDR3 reads CASSQGTRARYEKLFF. The CDR3 DNA follows: TGCGCCAGCAGCCAAGGTACGAGGGCGCGATATGAAAAACTGTTTTTT.

This clone was found a few times. This rearrangement joins TRBV15 to TRBJ2-7, with no clear D. The V and J ends lost 0 bases and 2 bases respectively, with 8 bases between them. Germline CDR1 reads LNHNV; CDR2 reads YYDKDF (reference sequence). The CDR3 consists of 14 residues. CDR3 DNA: TGTGCCACCAGCAGAGAGGGTTTTCCCTACGAGCAGTACTTC. Encoded protein: CATSREGFPYEQYF.

A few counts support this clone. Other DNA sequences in the same sample also yield this CDR3. V usage is TRBV29-1 and J usage is TRBJ1-2, with a weak D call TRBD1 (6 bases). Trimming left V 3 bases short and J 7 bases short, with 9 bases between. Germline values: CDR1 SQVTM, CDR2 ANQGSEA. The CDR3 contains 11 residues. The CDR3 is CSVERGAGYTF. The CDR3 nucleotides read TGCAGCGTTGAGCGGGGGGCTGGCTACACCTTC.

The chain recombines TRBV27 with TRBJ2-2; D is possibly TRBD2 (5 bases). Germline V lookup: CDR1 MNHEY, CDR2 SMNVEV (reference sequence). The CDR3 length is 15 residues. Trimming shortened V by 2 bases and J by 4 bases, and 11 bases separated the two germline ends. The CDR3 sequence: CASSLTRGSTGELFF. The CDR3 bases are TGTGCCAGCAGTTTAACCCGGGGTAGCACCGGGGAGCTGTTTTTT.

This chain joins TRBV4-2 and TRBJ2-7; TRBD1 might be the D (5 bases). CDR3 length equals 15 residues. V was cut by 3 bases and J by 0 bases, with 12 bases left in between. Germline assignment: CDR1 LGHNA and CDR2 YNFKEQ. The CDR3 region has the DNA TGTGCCAGCAGCCATACAGGCCAGACCTCCTACGAGCAGTACTTC. It codes for CASSHTGQTSYEQYF.